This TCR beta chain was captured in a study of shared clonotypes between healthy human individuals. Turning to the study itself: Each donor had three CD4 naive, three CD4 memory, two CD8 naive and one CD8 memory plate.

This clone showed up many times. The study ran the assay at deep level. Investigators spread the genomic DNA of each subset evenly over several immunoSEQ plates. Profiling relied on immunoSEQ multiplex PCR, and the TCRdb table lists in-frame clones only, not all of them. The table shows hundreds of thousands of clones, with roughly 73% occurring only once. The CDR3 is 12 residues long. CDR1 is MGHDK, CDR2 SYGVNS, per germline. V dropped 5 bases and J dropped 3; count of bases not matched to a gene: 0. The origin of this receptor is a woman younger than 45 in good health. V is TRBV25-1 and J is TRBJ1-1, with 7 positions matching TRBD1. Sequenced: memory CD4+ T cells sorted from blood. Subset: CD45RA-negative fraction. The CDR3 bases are TGTGCCAGCAGTACAGGGGACACTGAAGCTTTCTTT. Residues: CASSTGDTEAFF.